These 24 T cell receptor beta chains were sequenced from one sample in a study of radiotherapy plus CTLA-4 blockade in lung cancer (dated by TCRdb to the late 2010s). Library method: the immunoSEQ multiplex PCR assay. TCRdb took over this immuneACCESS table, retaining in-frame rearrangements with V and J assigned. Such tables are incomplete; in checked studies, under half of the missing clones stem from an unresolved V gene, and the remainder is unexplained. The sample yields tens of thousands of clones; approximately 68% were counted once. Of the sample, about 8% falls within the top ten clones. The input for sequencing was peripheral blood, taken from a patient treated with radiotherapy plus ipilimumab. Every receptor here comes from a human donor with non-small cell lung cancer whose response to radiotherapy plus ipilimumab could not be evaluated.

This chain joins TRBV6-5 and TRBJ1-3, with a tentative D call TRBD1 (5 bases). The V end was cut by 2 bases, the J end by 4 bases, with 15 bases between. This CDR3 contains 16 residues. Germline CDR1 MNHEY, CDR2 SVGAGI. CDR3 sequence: CASSYDGGVSGNTIYF. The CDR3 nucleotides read TGTGCCAGCAGTTACGACGGGGGAGTATCCGGAAACACCATATATTTT.

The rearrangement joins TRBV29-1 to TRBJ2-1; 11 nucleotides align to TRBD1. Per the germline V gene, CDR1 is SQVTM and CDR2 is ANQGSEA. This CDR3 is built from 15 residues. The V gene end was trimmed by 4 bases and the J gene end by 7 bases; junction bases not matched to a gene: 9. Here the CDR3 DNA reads TGCAGCGTTGTCAGCCGGGACAGGGGGTTGAATGAGCAGTTCTTC. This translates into CSVVSRDRGLNEQFF.

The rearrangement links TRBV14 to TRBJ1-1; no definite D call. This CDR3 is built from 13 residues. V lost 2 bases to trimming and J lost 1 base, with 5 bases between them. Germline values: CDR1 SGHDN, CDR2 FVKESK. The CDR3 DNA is TGTGCCAGCAGCCAAACAAAGAACACTGAAGCTTTCTTT. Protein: CASSQTKNTEAFF.

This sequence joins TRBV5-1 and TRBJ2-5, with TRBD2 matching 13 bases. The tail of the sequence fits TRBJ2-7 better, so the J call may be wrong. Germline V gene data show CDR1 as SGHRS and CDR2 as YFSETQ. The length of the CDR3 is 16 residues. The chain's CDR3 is CASSLTGLAGRNEQYF. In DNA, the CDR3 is TGCGCCAGCAGCTTGACGGGACTAGCGGGACGGAACGAGCAGTACTTC.

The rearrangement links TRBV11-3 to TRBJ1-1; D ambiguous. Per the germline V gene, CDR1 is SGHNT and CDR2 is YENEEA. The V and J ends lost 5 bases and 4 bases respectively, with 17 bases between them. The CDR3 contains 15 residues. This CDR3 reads CASSPRVDRGTEAFF. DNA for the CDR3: TGTGCCAGCAGCCCCCGGGTTGATAGAGGCACTGAAGCTTTCTTT.

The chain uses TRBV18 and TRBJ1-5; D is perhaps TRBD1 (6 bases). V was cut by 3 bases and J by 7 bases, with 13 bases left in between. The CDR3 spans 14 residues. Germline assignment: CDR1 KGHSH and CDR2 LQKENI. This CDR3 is CASSPAGAKQPQHF. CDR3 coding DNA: TGTGCCAGCTCACCCGCAGGGGCTAAGCAGCCCCAGCATTTT. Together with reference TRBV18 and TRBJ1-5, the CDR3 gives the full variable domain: NAGVMQNPRHLVRRRGQEARLRCSPMKGHSHVYWYRQLPEEGLKFMVYLQKENIIDESGMPKERFSAEFPKEGPSILRIQQVVRGDSAAYFCASSPAGAKQPQHFGDGTRLSIL.

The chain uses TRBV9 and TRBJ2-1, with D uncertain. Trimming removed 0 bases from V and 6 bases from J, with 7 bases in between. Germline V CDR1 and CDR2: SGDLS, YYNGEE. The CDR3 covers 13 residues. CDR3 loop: CASSVEPSNEQFF. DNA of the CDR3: TGTGCCAGCAGCGTAGAACCCAGCAATGAGCAGTTCTTC.

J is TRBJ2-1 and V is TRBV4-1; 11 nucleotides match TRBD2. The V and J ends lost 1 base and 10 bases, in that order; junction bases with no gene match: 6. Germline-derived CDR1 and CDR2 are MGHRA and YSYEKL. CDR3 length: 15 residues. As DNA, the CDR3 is TGCGCCAGCAGCCAAGGACTAGCGGGGACACGGGAGCAGTTCTTC. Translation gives CASSQGLAGTREQFF.

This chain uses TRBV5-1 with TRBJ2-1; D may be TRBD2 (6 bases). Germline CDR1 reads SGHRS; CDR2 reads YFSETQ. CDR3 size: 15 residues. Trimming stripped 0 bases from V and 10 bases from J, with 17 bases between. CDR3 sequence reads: CASSLAGRGQGEQFF. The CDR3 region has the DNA TGCGCCAGCAGCTTGGCAGGGCGGGGTCAGGGAGAGCAGTTCTTC. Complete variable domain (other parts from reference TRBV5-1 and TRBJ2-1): KAGVTQTPRYLIKTRGQQVTLSCSPISGHRSVSWYQQTPGQGLQFLFEYFSETQRNKGNFPGRFSGRQFSNSRSEMNVSTLELGDSALYLCASSLAGRGQGEQFFGPGTRLTVL.

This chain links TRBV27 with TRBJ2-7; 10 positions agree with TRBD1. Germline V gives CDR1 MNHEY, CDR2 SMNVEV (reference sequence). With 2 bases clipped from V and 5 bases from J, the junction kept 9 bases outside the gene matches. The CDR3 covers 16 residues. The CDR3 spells CASSLVTGQGVHEQYF. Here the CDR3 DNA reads TGTGCCAGCAGTTTAGTCACCGGACAGGGGGTCCACGAGCAGTACTTC.

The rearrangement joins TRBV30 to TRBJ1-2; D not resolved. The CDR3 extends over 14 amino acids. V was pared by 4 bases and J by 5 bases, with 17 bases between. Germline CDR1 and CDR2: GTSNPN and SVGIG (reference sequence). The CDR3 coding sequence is TGTGCCTGGACTACGGGATCCTTCCGGTATGGCTACACCTTC. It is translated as CAWTTGSFRYGYTF. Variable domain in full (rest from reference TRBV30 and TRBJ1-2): SQTIHQWPATLVQPVGSPLSLECTVEGTSNPNLYWYRQAAGRGLQLLFYSVGIGQISSEVPQNLSASRPQDRQFILSSKKLLLSDSGFYLCAWTTGSFRYGYTFGSGTRLTVV.

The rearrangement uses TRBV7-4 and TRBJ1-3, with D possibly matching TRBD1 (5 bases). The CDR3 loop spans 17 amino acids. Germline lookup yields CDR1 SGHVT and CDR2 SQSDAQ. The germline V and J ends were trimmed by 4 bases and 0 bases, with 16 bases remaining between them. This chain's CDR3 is CASSSRTPGCSGNTIYF. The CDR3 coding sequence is TGTGCCAGCAGCTCCCGGACACCCGGTTGCTCTGGAAACACCATATATTTT.

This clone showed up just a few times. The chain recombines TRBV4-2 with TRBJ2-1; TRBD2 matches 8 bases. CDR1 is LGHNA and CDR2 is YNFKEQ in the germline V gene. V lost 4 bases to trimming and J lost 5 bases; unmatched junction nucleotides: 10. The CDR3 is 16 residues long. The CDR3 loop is CASSLMRRGDNNEQFF. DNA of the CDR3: TGTGCCAGCAGCCTCATGAGGCGGGGGGACAACAATGAGCAGTTCTTC.

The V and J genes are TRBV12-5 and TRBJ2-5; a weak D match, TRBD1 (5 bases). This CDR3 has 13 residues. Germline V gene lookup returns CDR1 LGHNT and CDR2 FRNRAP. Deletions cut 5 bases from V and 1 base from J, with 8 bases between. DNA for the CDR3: TGTGCTAGTGGTCCCGACAGCCAAGAGACCCAGTACTTC. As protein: CASGPDSQETQYF.

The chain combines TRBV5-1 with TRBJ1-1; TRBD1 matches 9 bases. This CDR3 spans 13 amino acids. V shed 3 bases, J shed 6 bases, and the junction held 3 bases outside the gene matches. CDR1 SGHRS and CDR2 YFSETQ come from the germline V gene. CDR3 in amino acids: CASSSRQGAEAFF. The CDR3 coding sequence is TGCGCCAGCAGCTCACGACAGGGGGCTGAAGCTTTCTTT.

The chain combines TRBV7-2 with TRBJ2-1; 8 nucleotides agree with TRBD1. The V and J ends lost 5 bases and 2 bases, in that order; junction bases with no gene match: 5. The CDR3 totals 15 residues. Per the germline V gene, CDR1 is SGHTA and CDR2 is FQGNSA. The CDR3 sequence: CASSPDRGPYNEQFF. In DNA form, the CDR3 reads TGTGCCAGCAGCCCTGACAGGGGACCCTACAATGAGCAGTTCTTC.

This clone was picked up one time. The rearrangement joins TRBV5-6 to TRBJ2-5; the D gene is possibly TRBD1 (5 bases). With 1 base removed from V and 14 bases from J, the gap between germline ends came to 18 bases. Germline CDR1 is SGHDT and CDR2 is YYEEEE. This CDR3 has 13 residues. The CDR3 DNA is TGTGCCAGCAGCTTGTTCGGCAGGGATGGGGTCTACTTC. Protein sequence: CASSLFGRDGVYF.

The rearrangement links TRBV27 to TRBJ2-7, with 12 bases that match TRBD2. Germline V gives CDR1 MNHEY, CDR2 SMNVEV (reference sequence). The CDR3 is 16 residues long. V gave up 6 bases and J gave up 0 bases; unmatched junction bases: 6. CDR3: CASRPGTSGFSYEQYF. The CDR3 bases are TGTGCCAGCAGGCCAGGGACTAGCGGGTTCTCCTACGAGCAGTACTTC.

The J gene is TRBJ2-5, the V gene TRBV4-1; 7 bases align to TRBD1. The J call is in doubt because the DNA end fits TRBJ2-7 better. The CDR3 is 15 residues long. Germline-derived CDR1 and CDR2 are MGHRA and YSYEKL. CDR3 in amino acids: CASSQGQGGIYEQYF. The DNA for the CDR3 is TGCGCCAGCAGCCAAGGCCAAGGGGGCATTTACGAGCAGTACTTC.

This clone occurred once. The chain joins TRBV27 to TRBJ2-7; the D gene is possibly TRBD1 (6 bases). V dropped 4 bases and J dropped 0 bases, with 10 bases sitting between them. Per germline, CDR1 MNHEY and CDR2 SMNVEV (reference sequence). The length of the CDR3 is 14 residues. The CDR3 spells CASSSGQISYEQYF. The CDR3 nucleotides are TGTGCCAGCAGTTCCGGACAGATCTCCTACGAGCAGTACTTC.

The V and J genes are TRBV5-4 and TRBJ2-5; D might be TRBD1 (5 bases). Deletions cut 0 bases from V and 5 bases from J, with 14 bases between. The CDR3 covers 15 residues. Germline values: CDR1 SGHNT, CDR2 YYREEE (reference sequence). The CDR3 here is CASSLERQPGETQYF. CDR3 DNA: TGTGCCAGCAGCTTGGAACGACAGCCCGGGGAGACCCAGTACTTC.

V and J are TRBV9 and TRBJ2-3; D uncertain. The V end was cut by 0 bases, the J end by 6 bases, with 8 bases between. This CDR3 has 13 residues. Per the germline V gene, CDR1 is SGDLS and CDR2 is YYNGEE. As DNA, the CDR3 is TGTGCCAGCAGCGTAGATGGCATCGATACGCAGTATTTT. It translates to CASSVDGIDTQYF.

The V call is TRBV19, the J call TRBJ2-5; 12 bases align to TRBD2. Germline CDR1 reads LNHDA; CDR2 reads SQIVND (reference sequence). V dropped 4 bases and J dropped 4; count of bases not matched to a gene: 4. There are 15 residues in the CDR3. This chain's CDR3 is CASSSTSGRIETQYF. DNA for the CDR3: TGTGCCAGTAGTAGCACTAGCGGGAGGATAGAGACCCAGTACTTC.

The CDR3 DNA is TGTGCCACCATTCAACAGGGGGCCCCTGAAGCTTTCTTT. As protein: CATIQQGAPEAFF. The genes are TRBV6-1 and TRBJ1-1; 9 bases match TRBD1. V lost 10 bases to trimming and J lost 6 bases; unmatched junction nucleotides: 9. Germline loops: CDR1 MNHNS, CDR2 SASEGT. This CDR3 region has 13 residues.